One and the same sample provided the 17 T cell receptor beta chains below, sequenced in a study of blood T cell repertoires in COVID-19. Method: immunoSEQ multiplex PCR; TCRdb's copy keeps in-frame clones and lacks some. The data contain about 100,000 clones, about four fifths of them singletons. Sequenced: peripheral blood. These receptor sequences come from a man at least 80 years old with COVID-19, enrolled during active disease.

The rearrangement links TRBV6-5 to TRBJ1-1; 9 nucleotides line up with TRBD1. CDR1 MNHEY and CDR2 SVGAGI come from the germline V gene. J was trimmed by 6 bases and V by 5 bases; bases with no gene match: 10. This CDR3 contains 15 residues. CDR3 sequence (DNA): TGTGCCAGCAGTCCCTTAGGACAGGGGAGTCCTGAAGCTTTCTTT. Protein product: CASSPLGQGSPEAFF.

This clone was seen more than once but under ten times. This chain connects TRBV9 to TRBJ2-1; 8 bases map to TRBD1. This CDR3 spans 15 amino acids. Losses at the gene ends were 2 bases for V and 9 bases for J; bases not matched to a gene: 10. Germline loops: CDR1 SGDLS, CDR2 YYNGEE. CDR3 in amino acids: CASSVRTGTGGEQFF. The CDR3 nucleotides read TGTGCCAGCAGCGTTCGGACAGGGACTGGTGGTGAGCAGTTCTTC. Looking up the rest from reference TRBV9 and TRBJ2-1 gives the full variable domain: DSGVTQTPKHLITATGQRVTLRCSPRSGDLSVYWYQQSLDQGLQFLIQYYNGEERAKGNILERFSAQQFPDLHSELNLSSLELGDSALYFCASSVRTGTGGEQFFGPGTRLTVL.

The chain has TRBV29-1 and TRBJ2-7, with 13 positions matching TRBD2. Germline V lookup: CDR1 SQVTM, CDR2 ANQGSEA. The CDR3 length is 16 residues. The trim removed 1 base at V and 0 bases at J, leaving 3 bases unmatched. The CDR3 sequence: CSVEGTSGSVSYEQYF. The CDR3 DNA reads TGCAGCGTTGAAGGGACTAGCGGGAGTGTCTCCTACGAGCAGTACTTC.

This clone appeared a few times. The chain is built from TRBV4-2 and TRBJ2-3; 8 positions match TRBD2. This CDR3 has 15 amino acids. V shed 4 bases and J 5 bases; nucleotides not matched to a gene: 8. CDR1 and CDR2 (germline): LGHNA, YNFKEQ. CDR3 DNA: TGTGCCAGCAGCCTTAGCGGGAACCTCGAAGATACGCAGTATTTT. This sequence encodes CASSLSGNLEDTQYF.

The rearrangement links TRBV10-3 to TRBJ2-3, with 14 positions matching TRBD2. CDR3 length equals 16 residues. Germline CDR1 ENHRY, CDR2 SYGVKD. J lost 0 bases, V lost 10 bases, and 6 bases had no gene match. The CDR3 DNA reads TGTGCCACGCGGACTAGCGGGAGGTTTAGCACAGATACGCAGTATTTT. This encodes CATRTSGRFSTDTQYF.

This chain connects TRBV5-1 to TRBJ2-7; a possible D gene is TRBD2 (5 bases). This CDR3 comprises 14 residues. The V gene lost 0 bases and the J gene lost 6 bases, with 13 bases spanning the gap. Germline V gene sequence: CDR1 SGHRS, CDR2 YFSETQ. The CDR3 region is CASSLDLEVGEQYF. DNA for the CDR3: TGCGCCAGCAGCTTGGATCTGGAGGTAGGCGAGCAGTACTTC. Complete variable domain (other parts from reference TRBV5-1 and TRBJ2-7): KAGVTQTPRYLIKTRGQQVTLSCSPISGHRSVSWYQQTPGQGLQFLFEYFSETQRNKGNFPGRFSGRQFSNSRSEMNVSTLELGDSALYLCASSLDLEVGEQYFGPGTRLTVT.

This clone was counted a few times. The V gene is TRBV30, the J gene TRBJ1-1; 7 bases fit TRBD1. The germline CDR1 and CDR2 sequences are GTSNPN and SVGIG (reference sequence). Trimming cost V 1 base and J 2 bases; bases outside gene matches: 7. CDR3 length: 15 residues. In DNA, the CDR3 is TGTGCCTGGAGTGCGCCAGGGGGTATTAACACTGAAGCTTTCTTT. Protein product: CAWSAPGGINTEAFF.

V and J are TRBV5-1 and TRBJ2-3; D gene ambiguous. Trimming left V 7 bases short and J 1 base short, with 16 bases between. Germline values: CDR1 SGHRS, CDR2 YFSETQ. This CDR3 has 15 amino acids. CDR3 residues: CASGKRSARTDTQYF. CDR3 nucleotide sequence: TGCGCCAGCGGCAAAAGAAGCGCCCGCACAGATACGCAGTATTTT. The entire variable domain, with the rest obtained from reference TRBV5-1 and TRBJ2-3, is as follows: KAGVTQTPRYLIKTRGQQVTLSCSPISGHRSVSWYQQTPGQGLQFLFEYFSETQRNKGNFPGRFSGRQFSNSRSEMNVSTLELGDSALYLCASGKRSARTDTQYFGPGTRLTVL.

The chain employs TRBV14 and TRBJ1-2; D is perhaps TRBD1 (6 bases). The V end lost 3 bases, the J end lost 6 bases, and 20 bases lay between the germline ends. The CDR3 has 16 residues. The germline CDR1 and CDR2 sequences are SGHDN and FVKESK. The CDR3: CASSHLTGSKADGYTF. DNA for the CDR3: TGTGCCAGCAGCCACCTAACAGGGAGTAAAGCCGATGGCTACACCTTC.

This chain uses TRBV7-3 with TRBJ2-3; the match to TRBD2 covers 8 bases. The CDR3 extends over 15 amino acids. Per germline, CDR1 SGHTA and CDR2 FQGTGA. V trimming: 4 bases; J trimming: 5 bases; junction bases outside the gene matches: 8. The CDR3 sequence is CASSSGGSGEDTQYF. The CDR3 coding sequence is TGTGCCAGCAGCTCCGGGGGTAGCGGGGAAGATACGCAGTATTTT.

The chain is built from TRBV5-1 and TRBJ2-7; 11 nucleotides line up with TRBD2. The CDR3 is 18 amino acids. After removal of 5 bases from V and 1 base from J, the junction contained 14 bases not matched to a gene. Looked up from germline, CDR1 is SGHRS and CDR2 is YFSETQ. For the CDR3, the DNA is TGCGCCAGCAGAATAGTGATCGCGGGGACTAGCGGATCCTACGAGCAGTACTTC. As protein: CASRIVIAGTSGSYEQYF.

This clone was picked up a small number of times. V and J are TRBV27 and TRBJ1-4, with 9 nucleotides matching TRBD1. Losses at the gene ends were 5 bases for V and 1 base for J; bases not matched to a gene: 5. CDR1 MNHEY and CDR2 SMNVEV come from the germline V gene (reference sequence). This CDR3 is 16 amino acids long. CDR3 coding DNA: TGTGCCAGCAGTCTAACAGGGGGCAGAACTAATGAAAAACTGTTTTTT. Translating gives CASSLTGGRTNEKLFF.

This rearrangement joins TRBV5-1 to TRBJ1-2; D is ambiguous. This CDR3 region has 11 residues. V lost 0 bases and J 6 bases, leaving 3 bases between the germline ends. Germline CDR1 and CDR2: SGHRS and YFSETQ. CDR3 coding DNA: TGCGCCAGCAGCTTGGCGGATGGCTACACCTTC. Residues: CASSLADGYTF. Drawing the rest from reference TRBV5-1 and TRBJ1-2, the complete variable domain is KAGVTQTPRYLIKTRGQQVTLSCSPISGHRSVSWYQQTPGQGLQFLFEYFSETQRNKGNFPGRFSGRQFSNSRSEMNVSTLELGDSALYLCASSLADGYTFGSGTRLTVV.

This clone was found many times. The rearrangement uses TRBV7-9 and TRBJ2-7, with D uncertain. CDR3 size: 13 residues. The germline V and J ends were trimmed by 2 bases and 5 bases, with 10 bases remaining between them. The germline V gene encodes CDR1 SEHNR and CDR2 FQNEAQ (reference sequence). In nucleotides, the CDR3 is TGTGCCAGCAGCTTATCAGTACCTCACGAGCAGTACTTC. Amino acid sequence: CASSLSVPHEQYF.

The CDR3 here is CASSPPGANEQFF. CDR3 sequence (DNA): TGTGCCAGCTCACCACCGGGGGCGAATGAGCAGTTCTTC. The chain carries TRBV18 and TRBJ2-1; a possible D gene is TRBD1 (6 bases). CDR1 and CDR2 (germline): KGHSH, LQKENI. The CDR3 covers 13 residues. Trimming shortened V by 0 bases and J by 7 bases, and 7 bases separated the two germline ends.

This clone appeared a few times. The chain employs TRBV5-6 and TRBJ1-2, with D possibly being TRBD1 (6 bases). V was shortened by 0 bases and J by 7 bases, with 16 bases between the two germline ends. Germline V CDR1 and CDR2: SGHDT, YYEEEE. The CDR3 has 15 amino acids. CDR3 residues: CASSLVGRDTFGYTF. The CDR3 nucleotides read TGTGCCAGCAGCTTGGTAGGCCGGGACACCTTTGGCTACACCTTC.

This clone was detected a few times. The rearrangement joins TRBV10-2 to TRBJ2-1, with D tentatively TRBD2 (6 bases). V was shortened by 0 bases and J by 9 bases, with 9 bases between the two germline ends. The CDR3 extends over 13 amino acids. In germline, CDR1 is WSHSY, CDR2 SAAADI. The CDR3 nucleotides are TGCGCCAGCAGTGAGTCTCGGCGGGGTGAGCAGTTCTTC. Translating it yields CASSESRRGEQFF.